The 21 T cell receptor beta chains listed next were all sequenced from one sample in a study of beta chain features in type 1 diabetes. The isolated RNA, all of it, was reverse transcribed, so expressed TCRB transcripts were what got sequenced. Measured with immunoSEQ multiplex PCR; TCRdb has only the in-frame clones, and not every one. The sample records about 110,000 clones, roughly 40% being singletons. The sequencing input was stem cell memory CD4+ T cells from blood. These receptor sequences come from a woman aged 18-35 years in good health.

This clone occurred a few times. The V call is TRBV7-2, the J call TRBJ2-7; TRBD1 aligns across 9 bases. The germline gives CDR1 SGHTA, CDR2 FQGNSA. CDR3 length: 17 amino acids. Germline trimming cut 1 base from V and 2 bases from J; bases unmatched to any gene: 9. The CDR3 loop reads CASSLGPPGQGTYEQYF. As DNA, the CDR3 is TGTGCCAGCAGCTTAGGCCCTCCGGGACAGGGTACCTACGAGCAGTACTTC.

This clone showed up just a few times. This CDR3 is CASSYSSRAGEQYF. In nucleotides, the CDR3 is TGTGCCAGCAGTTACTCGAGCAGGGCGGGGGAGCAGTACTTC. This chain joins TRBV6-6 and TRBJ2-7; a weak D match, TRBD2 (6 bases). The V gene's germline CDR1 is MNHNY and CDR2 SVGAGI (reference sequence). The CDR3 consists of 14 residues. V gave up 0 bases and J gave up 7 bases, with 13 bases separating them.

V is TRBV6-5 and J is TRBJ2-7, with D possibly being TRBD1 (5 bases). Deletions cut 1 base from V and 0 bases from J, with 10 bases between. The CDR3 runs 15 residues. Germline loops: CDR1 MNHEY, CDR2 SVGAGI. In DNA form, the CDR3 reads TGTGCCAGCAGTTACTTACCCAGGGCCTCCTACGAGCAGTACTTC. Its translation is CASSYLPRASYEQYF.

V and J are TRBV28 and TRBJ1-2, with D uncertain. CDR1 and CDR2 from the germline V gene are MDHEN and SYDVKM. The V and J ends lost 4 bases and 6 bases respectively, with 3 bases between them. The CDR3 is made up of 10 amino acids. The CDR3 coding sequence is TGTGCCAGCAGTTCCAATGGCTACACCTTC. Protein product: CASSSNGYTF.

This clone was counted between two and nine times. The genes are TRBV7-2 and TRBJ2-1; a possible D gene is TRBD2 (6 bases). Trimming removed 4 bases at V and 9 bases at J, with 10 bases between. CDR3 size: 12 residues. Germline CDR1 is SGHTA and CDR2 is FQGNSA. CDR3 region: CASSSISGEQFF. As DNA, the CDR3 is TGTGCCAGCAGCTCTATTAGCGGTGAGCAGTTCTTC.

The chain uses TRBV30 and TRBJ2-2, with 11 bases aligning to TRBD1. The CDR3 has 14 amino acids. Germline values: CDR1 GTSNPN, CDR2 SVGIG (reference sequence). The V segment lost 3 bases and the J segment 6 bases; nucleotides outside the gene matches: 3. The CDR3 nucleotides read TGTGCCTGGAGAGGGACAGGGGGTTCCGGGGAGCTGTTTTTT. This codes for CAWRGTGGSGELFF.

This chain uses TRBV7-2 with TRBJ2-3, with D hard to call. The CDR3 is 13 residues long. V was trimmed by 1 base and J by 4 bases, leaving 6 bases between them. Per germline, CDR1 SGHTA and CDR2 FQGNSA. The CDR3 nucleotides read TGTGCCAGCAGCTTAGAGAGGTCAGATACGCAGTATTTT. Its protein is CASSLERSDTQYF.

This sequence joins TRBV18 and TRBJ2-7; TRBD1 matches 8 bases. The length of the CDR3 is 14 residues. Looked up from germline, CDR1 is KGHSH and CDR2 is LQKENI. The V and J ends lost 6 bases and 0 bases, in that order; junction bases with no gene match: 4. The CDR3 DNA is TGTGCCAGCTCCTGGACAGGGAGCTCCTACGAGCAGTACTTC. Encoded protein: CASSWTGSSYEQYF.

The V gene is TRBV30, the J gene TRBJ2-6, with D possibly matching TRBD1 (5 bases). Germline CDR1 is GTSNPN and CDR2 is SVGIG (reference sequence). V lost 0 bases to trimming and J lost 0 bases, with 6 bases between them. CDR3 length: 15 amino acids. The DNA for the CDR3 is TGTGCCTGGAGTGTCAGGGACTCTGGGGCCAACGTCCTGACTTTC. It codes for CAWSVRDSGANVLTF.

This clone was recorded a few times. The CDR3 loop reads CASSLLARTPDTQYF. The CDR3 DNA follows: TGTGCCAGCAGCCTCCTAGCGCGAACGCCAGATACGCAGTATTTT. The chain combines TRBV28 with TRBJ2-3, with D maybe TRBD2 (6 bases). The CDR3 spans 15 residues. Germline values: CDR1 MDHEN, CDR2 SYDVKM. The V gene lost 6 bases and the J gene lost 4 bases, with 17 bases spanning the gap.

This clone was observed a handful of times. This chain uses TRBV28 with TRBJ2-5; TRBD1 matches 7 bases. The DNA end is more similar to TRBJ2-7, so the J call may be wrong. This CDR3 spans 15 amino acids. The germline V gene has CDR1 MDHEN and CDR2 SYDVKM. This CDR3 reads CASSPPGTVDYEQYF. The CDR3 DNA reads as TGTGCCAGCAGTCCGCCGGGGACAGTAGACTACGAGCAGTACTTC.

The chain uses TRBV6-6 and TRBJ2-2, with D possibly matching TRBD2 (7 bases). Germline CDR1 reads MNHNY; CDR2 reads SVGAGI (reference sequence). The V end was cut by 6 bases, the J end by 3 bases, with 14 bases between. CDR3 length: 15 amino acids. CDR3 nucleotide sequence: TGTGCCAGCAGGAAGGGGGGGCGATACACCGGGGAGCTGTTTTTT. Translation: CASRKGGRYTGELFF.

The chain carries TRBV27 and TRBJ2-7; 9 nucleotides align to TRBD2. The V gene end was trimmed by 6 bases and the J gene end by 5 bases; junction bases not matched to a gene: 5. Germline CDR1 reads MNHEY; CDR2 reads SMNVEV (reference sequence). The CDR3 is 13 residues long. Here the CDR3 reads CASSLGLANEQYF. CDR3 bases: TGTGCCAGCAGCCTGGGACTAGCTAACGAGCAGTACTTC.

The chain couples TRBV28 to TRBJ2-1; 12 bases agree with TRBD2. The CDR3 length is 20 residues. The germline CDR1 and CDR2 sequences are MDHEN and SYDVKM. V gave up 6 bases and J gave up 0 bases; unmatched junction bases: 15. CDR3 coding DNA: TGTGCCAGCAGCCCCCATTGGACTAGCGGGACAGTGAGCTCCTACAATGAGCAGTTCTTC. Translation: CASSPHWTSGTVSSYNEQFF.

This clone was observed a handful of times. V gene TRBV6-5 combines with J gene TRBJ1-2, with D maybe TRBD1 (6 bases). Germline-derived CDR1 and CDR2 are MNHEY and SVGAGI. Trimming removed 6 bases at V and 4 bases at J, with 12 bases between. The CDR3 extends over 13 amino acids. The CDR3 DNA is TGTGCCAGCAGCAGACAGGAGGCCTATGGCTACACCTTC. This encodes CASSRQEAYGYTF.

The genes are TRBV7-9 and TRBJ2-7; 7 bases agree with TRBD1. V shed 3 bases and J 4 bases; nucleotides not matched to a gene: 9. Germline V gene lookup returns CDR1 SEHNR and CDR2 FQNEAQ (reference sequence). CDR3 length equals 15 residues. DNA for the CDR3: TGTGCCAGCAGCTTCCCGACAGGGCCAAATTACGAGCAGTACTTC. Its protein product is CASSFPTGPNYEQYF. The full variable domain, its missing parts supplied by reference TRBV7-9 and TRBJ2-7, is DTGVSQNPRHKITKRGQNVTFRCDPISEHNRLYWYRQTLGQGPEFLTYFQNEAQLEKSRLLSDRFSAERPKGSFSTLEIQRTEQGDSAMYLCASSFPTGPNYEQYFGPGTRLTVT.

The chain combines TRBV25-1 with TRBJ2-7; the match to TRBD1 covers 9 bases. The CDR3 totals 15 residues. Germline CDR1 and CDR2: MGHDK and SYGVNS. The V gene end was trimmed by 6 bases and the J gene end by 1 base; junction bases not matched to a gene: 7. The CDR3 loop reads CASSSGTGSSYEQYF. CDR3 nucleotide sequence: TGTGCCAGCAGCTCCGGGACAGGGTCTTCCTACGAGCAGTACTTC.

V and J are TRBV5-8 and TRBJ1-1; D might be TRBD1 (5 bases). V dropped 2 bases and J dropped 2 bases, with 13 bases sitting between them. Germline CDR1 SGHTS, CDR2 YDEGEE. CDR3 size: 15 residues. DNA of the CDR3: TGTGCCAGCAGCTTCGGGGCGGGGGTAAACACTGAAGCTTTCTTT. Protein sequence: CASSFGAGVNTEAFF.

This sequence joins TRBV27 and TRBJ1-5; D call uncertain. From germline, CDR1 is MNHEY and CDR2 SMNVEV (reference sequence). V gave up 0 bases and J gave up 0 bases, with 9 bases separating them. The CDR3 runs 16 residues. The CDR3 region has the DNA TGTGCCAGCAGTTTATCGGGCCGATTTAGCAATCAGCCCCAGCATTTT. It specifies CASSLSGRFSNQPQHF.

CDR3 loop: CASSFTSGKVHEQFF. As DNA, the CDR3 is TGCGCCAGCAGCTTTACTAGCGGGAAAGTCCATGAGCAGTTCTTC. The chain couples TRBV5-1 to TRBJ2-1; 10 positions match TRBD2. This CDR3 spans 15 amino acids. CDR1 is SGHRS, CDR2 YFSETQ, per germline. V shed 2 bases and J 8 bases; nucleotides not matched to a gene: 7.

The table lists this clone with a few counts. The chain recombines TRBV5-4 with TRBJ2-1; 12 bases agree with TRBD2. From germline, CDR1 is SGHNT and CDR2 YYREEE (reference sequence). The CDR3 covers 14 residues. Trimming cost V 0 bases and J 10 bases; bases outside gene matches: 2. CDR3 in amino acids: CASSLVLAGGEQFF. The CDR3 bases are TGTGCCAGCAGCTTGGTACTAGCGGGAGGAGAGCAGTTCTTC.